This T cell receptor beta chain was captured by sequencing in a study of regulatory T cells in long-lasting Graves disease. J gave up 1 base and V 4 bases, and 3 bases lay outside the gene matches. The CDR3 is made up of 16 amino acids. CDR1 and CDR2 from the germline V gene are SEHNR and FQNEAQ (reference sequence). In this sample, this clonotype turned up many times. The sample's time point: newly diagnosed GD, antithyroid drugs for less than 3 months. Researchers made the TCR library from RNA that was extracted from PBMCs. In building TCR beta libraries, iRepertoire HTBI primers were used together with Arm-PCR of CDR3 regions. TCRdb re-called the multiplex PCR reads with MiXCR, one entry per CDR3 protein. The table records 540,000 or so distinct CDR3 sequences, approximately 15% of them present only once. The same data also contributed to another study, on T cells in Graves' hyperthyroidism and ophthalmopathy. That study adds: HTBI primers were the set used in a first-round RT-PCR of the TCR CDR3. Ophthalmopathy was predicted by the model a median of approximately 6.6 months ahead of onset.

Source: peripheral blood mononuclear cells (PBMCs), taken at new diagnosis, from a patient treated with antithyroid drugs. V gene TRBV7-9 combines with J gene TRBJ2-3; TRBD2 matches at 12 bases. This receptor was identified in a man aged 30-40 years with Graves disease. CDR3 residues: CASSSTSGSRTDTQYF. The CDR3 DNA follows: TGTGCCAGCAGCTCGACTAGCGGGAGTCGCACAGATACGCAGTATTTT.